Presented here are 9 T cell receptor beta chains from one specimen sequenced in a study of identifying expanded T cells in peripheral blood. The assay was immunoSEQ multiplex PCR, and TCRdb's table has in-frame clones only and misses some. The repertoire has about 97,000 clones, about 83% of them found once; the top ten carry approximately 18%. Sequencing was performed on blood. Receptors were obtained from a person between 18 and 75 years old in good health.

The chain recombines TRBV10-1 with TRBJ2-4; the D is unclear. This CDR3 spans 19 amino acids. Germline CDR1 is WNHNN and CDR2 is SYGVQD (reference sequence). V was pared by 2 bases and J by 0 bases, with 20 bases between. This CDR3 reads CASSERRHPSLLAKNIQYF. In DNA, the CDR3 is TGCGCCAGCAGTGAGAGGAGACATCCCTCTCTACTAGCCAAAAACATTCAGTACTTC.

The chain links TRBV27 to TRBJ2-4; D ambiguous. This CDR3 spans 16 amino acids. CDR1 is MNHEY, CDR2 SMNVEV, per germline (reference sequence). V dropped 3 bases and J dropped 0 bases, with 12 bases sitting between them. CDR3 sequence reads: CASSFMAVGAKNIQYF. In nucleotides, the CDR3 is TGTGCCAGCAGTTTCATGGCGGTGGGAGCCAAAAACATTCAGTACTTC.

Here the CDR3 DNA reads TGTGCCAGCAGCCCGGGGGGGGAAGGAGATACGCAGTATTTT. Protein product: CASSPGGEGDTQYF. V is TRBV7-6 and J is TRBJ2-3; 8 bases line up with TRBD2. This CDR3 comprises 14 residues. The V segment lost 5 bases and the J segment 5 bases; nucleotides outside the gene matches: 6. Germline V lookup: CDR1 SGHVS, CDR2 FNYEAQ. Using reference TRBV7-6 and TRBJ2-3 for the parts outside the CDR3, the full variable domain is GAGVSQSPRYKVTKRGQDVALRCDPISGHVSLYWYRQALGQGPEFLTYFNYEAQQDKSGLPNDRFSAERPEGSISTLTIQRTEQRDSAMYRCASSPGGEGDTQYFGPGTRLTVL.

This clone is a singleton in its sample. This chain uses TRBV2 with TRBJ1-2; 9 bases are a match to TRBD1. The CDR3 length is 14 residues. Trimming took 5 bases from V and 6 from J; bases not matched to a gene: 7. Looked up from germline, CDR1 is SNHLY and CDR2 is FYNNEI. CDR3 nucleotides: TGTGCCAGCAGTTTCACAGGGGGCTGGGATGGCTACACCTTC. It translates to CASSFTGGWDGYTF. Combining the CDR3 with reference TRBV2 and TRBJ1-2 gives the whole variable domain EPEVTQTPSHQVTQMGQEVILRCVPISNHLYFYWYRQILGQKVEFLVSFYNNEISEKSEIFDDQFSVERPDGSNFTLKIRSTKLEDSAMYFCASSFTGGWDGYTFGSGTRLTVV.

The chain is built from TRBV7-9 and TRBJ1-6; D gene unclear. The V gene's germline CDR1 is SEHNR and CDR2 FQNEAQ (reference sequence). V shed 5 bases and J shed 10 bases, with 30 bases lying between them. There are 19 residues in the CDR3. The CDR3 DNA is TGTGCCAGCAGCCCTACCACATCGAGGGTAGGCGGTCGGAGGTCACCCCTCCACTTT. It specifies CASSPTTSRVGGRRSPLHF.

The chain uses TRBV6-5 and TRBJ1-6; D unclear. Per the germline V gene, CDR1 is MNHEY and CDR2 is SVGAGI. The CDR3 covers 16 residues. V shed 0 bases and J shed 9 bases, with 15 bases lying between them. The CDR3 spells CASSYSTGVISSPLHF. In nucleotides, the CDR3 is TGTGCCAGCAGTTACTCGACTGGGGTAATCAGTTCACCCCTCCACTTT.

This clone was seen only once. This chain joins TRBV5-1 and TRBJ2-3; TRBD2 aligns across 9 bases. Germline CDR1 and CDR2: SGHRS and YFSETQ. The junction had 14 bases not matched to a gene; V was cut back by 6 bases and J by 0 bases. The length of the CDR3 is 18 residues. In DNA, the CDR3 is TGCGCCAGCAACTCCGCTTTGGCTAGCGGGACAAGCACAGATACGCAGTATTTT. Translating it yields CASNSALASGTSTDTQYF.

The V call is TRBV7-2, the J call TRBJ2-3, with D possibly being TRBD2 (6 bases). CDR1 SGHTA and CDR2 FQGNSA come from the germline V gene. The V gene lost 5 bases and the J gene lost 6 bases, with 27 bases spanning the gap. The CDR3 is made up of 18 amino acids. The DNA of the CDR3 is TGTGCCAGCAGCCCTCCCGGGGATGGGCGGGGCCCCAGGGATACGCAGTATTTT. This translates into CASSPPGDGRGPRDTQYF.

The rearrangement uses TRBV4-2 and TRBJ1-2; D unclear. Trimming took 10 bases from V and 7 from J, leaving 16 bases between them. Germline V gives CDR1 LGHNA, CDR2 YNFKEQ. This CDR3 is built from 12 residues. In nucleotides, the CDR3 is TGTGCCACCTCGCTCGAGGCGTTTGGCTACACCTTC. It is translated as CATSLEAFGYTF.